This TCR beta chain was retrieved from a study of shared clonotypes between healthy human individuals. Assay execution took place at the deep level. Several immunoSEQ 96-well plates shared each subset's DNA, each plate a replicate. It was roughly 330 ng DNA, about 30,000 T cell genomes, that went into each replicate PCR of unsorted PBMC. What was sequenced on ten immunoSEQ deep assay plates was unsorted PBMC DNA. Assay used: immunoSEQ multiplex PCR; TCRdb lists only in-frame clones, some missing. The sample contains some 490,000 clones, around 73% of which appear only once. The V end was cut by 0 bases, the J end by 7 bases, with 13 bases between. The CDR3 totals 15 residues. Germline assignment: CDR1 SGHVS and CDR2 FQNEAQ.

This receptor was obtained from a woman aged 40 to 55 in good health. Some clones in this sample may be carry-over from other donors' samples. The rearrangement uses TRBV7-8 and TRBJ2-1; tentatively, D is TRBD2 (5 bases). Sequenced input: PBMCs. The CDR3 loop is CASSLARALSNEQFF. The CDR3 DNA reads TGTGCCAGCAGCTTAGCGCGGGCCCTTTCAAATGAGCAGTTCTTC.